This TCR beta chain emerged from a study of blood T cell repertoires in COVID-19 (TCRdb year 2020). Study-level background: Samples covering the acute and convalescent phases of COVID-19 were provided by collaborators in the United States, Italy and Spain. Where available, HLA class I and class II types were taken from metadata supplied by the sample provider and were not determined by assay-based typing. The prospective study material was composed of cDNA or gDNA derived from T cells, B-cell-depleted T cells, or PBMCs. The repertoires were released in a freely available public database meant as a resource for research on the immune response to SARS-CoV-2. The sample metadata nearly always contained a de-identified subject ID, COVID-19 status, age in years and sex. Samples came from the ongoing ImmuneRACE study (first 160 participants) plus 1,254 subjects from 6 global collaborators. Subjects who had been exposed to COVID-19, were actively infected with it, or had recovered from it provided the deeply sampled blood TCRbeta repertoires that made up the dataset.

The investigation overall reported the following: The quantity of clinical and demographic metadata differed by source and by participant and was supplied without curation.

The cysteine opens and the phenylalanine closes a CDR3 of 14 amino acids. Only the CDR3 part of the read is kept: 42 bases, read in frame from the first base. V and J are trimmed by 6 bases and 3 bases, and the gene matches miss 7 bases of the junction. CDR1 is given as MNHEY and CDR2 as SVGAGI, both from the germline V gene. Each collaborating institution followed its own protocols to collect whole blood in K2EDTA tubes. Collaborator samples were shipped for TCRbeta analysis as frozen whole blood, isolated PBMCs, or DNA extracted from either sample type. With regard to this clone: The antigen this receptor binds is unknown. It has no much larger one-base neighbor in the sample; base qualities were not kept.

The immunoSEQ Assay, a bias-controlled multiplex PCR, was used to amplify TCRbeta CDR3 regions from genomic DNA. Per the authors' processing: Nucleated cell counts per sample were estimated from amplification of reference gene primers within the assay. To quantify the absolute abundance of each unique TCRbeta CDR3 rearrangement, sequence reads were collapsed and filtered. Productive Simpson clonality was computed per sample as the square root of Simpson's diversity index over productive rearrangements. TCRdb took over this immuneACCESS table, retaining in-frame rearrangements with V and J assigned. Such tables are incomplete; in checked studies, under half of the missing clones stem from an unresolved V gene, and the remainder is unexplained. V and J calls and clone size are as listed in that table; D and trimming were resolved from the DNA. A total of about 320,000 clones appear in this sample, around 85% of them only once. The ten largest clones take up 7.2% of the sample.

Recombination connected TRBV6-5 to TRBJ1-1, and TRBD1 matches 7 of the central bases. Specimen: peripheral blood. This TCR came from a human donor in a cohort sampled during active COVID-19. DNA sequence: TGTGCCAGCAGCGACAGGGTACCGGACACTGAAGCTTTCTTT. Its product reads: CASSDRVPDTEAFF.